These 27 T cell receptor beta chains were sequenced from one sample in a study of blood T cell repertoires in COVID-19. TCRdb's copy holds only in-frame clones and misses some; the assay was immunoSEQ multiplex PCR. The sample has about 170,000 clones, under 85% seen once. Sample: peripheral blood. The receptors come from a man at least 80 years old with COVID-19, enrolled during active disease.

This clone was detected a few times. The chain recombines TRBV18 with TRBJ1-3, with 7 bases aligning to TRBD1. Germline assignment: CDR1 KGHSH and CDR2 LQKENI. This CDR3 spans 14 amino acids. Losses at the gene ends were 6 bases for V and 0 bases for J; bases not matched to a gene: 2. This CDR3 reads CASSRDSSGNTIYF. Written as DNA, the CDR3 is TGTGCCAGCTCTCGGGACAGCTCTGGAAACACCATATATTTT.

This chain connects TRBV10-3 to TRBJ1-3, with D possibly matching TRBD1 (6 bases). The germline gives CDR1 ENHRY, CDR2 SYGVKD. The CDR3 has 15 residues. The V gene lost 0 bases and the J gene lost 3 bases, with 9 bases spanning the gap. The CDR3 DNA sequence: TGTGCCATCAGTGAGTCGAAACAGGGTGGAAACACCATATATTTT. This gives the protein CAISESKQGGNTIYF.

This clone was picked up one time. V is TRBV19 and J is TRBJ1-6, with TRBD1 identical over 7 bases. The CDR3 loop spans 14 amino acids. The V and J ends lost 5 bases and 9 bases, in that order; junction bases with no gene match: 7. Germline CDR1 is LNHDA and CDR2 is SQIVND (reference sequence). The CDR3 DNA reads TGTGCCAGTAGTGAGGGGACAGAGGGTTCACCCCTCCACTTT. As protein: CASSEGTEGSPLHF.

The chain is built from TRBV2 and TRBJ1-3; tentative D call: TRBD1 (5 bases). From germline, CDR1 is SNHLY and CDR2 FYNNEI. The V end was cut by 7 bases, the J end by 4 bases, with 11 bases between. The CDR3 has 13 residues. In nucleotides, the CDR3 is TGTGCCAGCACTGGCGGGGACGGAAACACCATATATTTT. Translation gives CASTGGDGNTIYF.

V is TRBV6-5 and J is TRBJ2-5; 7 bases align to TRBD2. Per the germline V gene, CDR1 is MNHEY and CDR2 is SVGAGI. V trimming: 6 bases; J trimming: 3 bases; junction bases outside the gene matches: 13. The CDR3 loop spans 16 amino acids. CDR3 bases: TGTGCCAGCAGCTACACGGATAGCGGGTTTAAAGAGACCCAGTACTTC. Protein sequence: CASSYTDSGFKETQYF.

The rearrangement joins TRBV7-9 to TRBJ1-5, with 7 bases identical to TRBD1. Germline V CDR1 and CDR2: SEHNR, FQNEAQ (reference sequence). Unmatched junction bases numbered 2, after V lost 4 bases and J lost 2 bases. The CDR3 spans 14 residues. In DNA form, the CDR3 reads TGTGCCAGCAGCTCCCAGGGGGGCAATCAGCCCCAGCATTTT. Residues: CASSSQGGNQPQHF. Using reference TRBV7-9 and TRBJ1-5 for the parts outside the CDR3, the full variable domain is DTGVSQNPRHKITKRGQNVTFRCDPISEHNRLYWYRQTLGQGPEFLTYFQNEAQLEKSRLLSDRFSAERPKGSFSTLEIQRTEQGDSAMYLCASSSQGGNQPQHFGDGTRLSIL.

The CDR3 nucleotides read TGTGCCAGCTCACCCCTGGCAGGTAGCATTCAGTACTTC. Its translation: CASSPLAGSIQYF. The chain carries TRBV18 and TRBJ2-4, with no clear D. The germline gives CDR1 KGHSH, CDR2 LQKENI. The CDR3 runs 13 residues. V was shortened by 3 bases and J by 9 bases, with 12 bases between the two germline ends.

The J gene is TRBJ1-1, the V gene TRBV7-2; tentatively, D is TRBD1 (6 bases). Germline lookup yields CDR1 SGHTA and CDR2 FQGNSA. The CDR3 runs to 14 residues. V gave up 5 bases and J gave up 11 bases, with 21 bases separating them. The CDR3 reads CASSPRQVRLGAFF. The CDR3 bases are TGTGCCAGCAGCCCGCGACAGGTTCGGTTGGGGGCTTTCTTT.

This rearrangement joins TRBV6-1 to TRBJ1-2; D not certain. Germline V gene sequence: CDR1 MNHNS, CDR2 SASEGT. V shed 2 bases and J shed 4 bases, with 17 bases lying between them. The length of the CDR3 is 16 residues. The CDR3 coding sequence is TGTGCCAGCAGTGAAAACCCAGCCGAGGCATTCTATGGCTACACCTTC. Translation: CASSENPAEAFYGYTF.

This clone showed up just once. The chain combines TRBV24-1 with TRBJ2-5; TRBD2 matches at 9 bases. Germline CDR1 is KGHDR and CDR2 is SFDVKD. The CDR3 extends over 16 amino acids. V lost 5 bases to trimming and J lost 5 bases; unmatched junction nucleotides: 11. The CDR3 protein is CATSAAGGAGMETQYF. The CDR3 coding sequence is TGTGCCACCAGTGCCGCGGGAGGGGCTGGCATGGAGACCCAGTACTTC.

This rearrangement joins TRBV18 to TRBJ2-3; no definite D call. In germline, CDR1 is KGHSH, CDR2 LQKENI. The CDR3 runs to 14 residues. The ends were cut back, 8 bases at V and 0 bases at J, with 12 bases in the middle. CDR3 coding DNA: TGTGCCAGCACTGGAGTTCTGAGCACAGATACGCAGTATTTT. Protein: CASTGVLSTDTQYF.

The V call is TRBV11-1, the J call TRBJ1-1, with 8 bases lining up with TRBD1. The CDR3 has 15 residues. Germline CDR1 SGHAT, CDR2 FQDESV (reference sequence). V shed 6 bases and J 0 bases; nucleotides not matched to a gene: 6. CDR3 in amino acids: CASRRDRGMNTEAFF. Here the CDR3 DNA reads TGTGCCAGCAGGCGAGACAGGGGAATGAACACTGAAGCTTTCTTT.

The chain combines TRBV6-1 with TRBJ1-2, with a weak D call TRBD1 (5 bases). The germline CDR1 and CDR2 sequences are MNHNS and SASEGT. The CDR3 runs to 13 residues. V was pared by 2 bases and J by 8 bases, with 12 bases between. The CDR3 reads CASSELEGMGYTF. DNA for the CDR3: TGTGCCAGCAGTGAATTGGAGGGGATGGGCTACACCTTC.

The CDR3 sequence is CASSLQGGETQYF. As DNA, the CDR3 is TGTGCCAGTAGTTTACAGGGTGGAGAGACCCAGTACTTC. This chain connects TRBV19 to TRBJ2-5; D is possibly TRBD1 (6 bases). CDR3 length: 13 amino acids. Trimming removed 5 bases at V and 4 bases at J, with 11 bases between. CDR1 and CDR2 (germline): LNHDA, SQIVND (reference sequence).

The V and J genes are TRBV18 and TRBJ1-2, with D possibly matching TRBD1 (6 bases). The V and J ends lost 3 bases and 6 bases respectively, with 11 bases between them. The CDR3 sequence is 13 residues long. Germline assignment: CDR1 KGHSH and CDR2 LQKENI. DNA of the CDR3: TGTGCCAGCTCACCCGTCGCAGGGGATGGCTACACCTTC. The encoded protein is CASSPVAGDGYTF.

A note on this clone: The sample carries other DNA sequences with the same CDR3. CDR3 protein: CASSLKQGINYGYTF. In DNA form, the CDR3 reads TGTGCCAGCAGCTTAAAACAGGGGATTAACTATGGCTACACCTTC. This sequence joins TRBV7-9 and TRBJ1-2; TRBD1 agrees at 7 bases. The CDR3 length is 15 residues. CDR1 SEHNR and CDR2 FQNEAQ come from the germline V gene (reference sequence). The V segment lost 2 bases and the J segment 1 base; nucleotides outside the gene matches: 4.

This chain joins TRBV24-1 and TRBJ2-7; TRBD1 matches 9 bases. Per the germline V gene, CDR1 is KGHDR and CDR2 is SFDVKD. The CDR3 spans 17 residues. After removal of 7 bases from V and 2 bases from J, the junction contained 14 bases not matched to a gene. CDR3 DNA: TGTGCCACCAGCCCGGGACAGGGAATCGACTTCACCTACGAGCAGTACTTC. Translating gives CATSPGQGIDFTYEQYF.

This rearrangement joins TRBV28 to TRBJ1-5; D is possibly TRBD1 (5 bases). Deletions cut 4 bases from V and 8 bases from J, with 24 bases between. The V gene's germline CDR1 is MDHEN and CDR2 SYDVKM. The CDR3 has 17 residues. This CDR3 reads CASSSLLRRGTVEPQHF. CDR3 in DNA: TGTGCCAGCAGTTCCCTACTCCGGAGGGGAACGGTGGAGCCCCAGCATTTT.

The rearrangement uses TRBV7-9 and TRBJ1-2; TRBD1 matches at 7 bases. The CDR3 extends over 14 amino acids. With 4 bases clipped from V and 4 bases from J, the junction kept 6 bases outside the gene matches. Per the germline V gene, CDR1 is SEHNR and CDR2 is FQNEAQ (reference sequence). This CDR3 reads CASSSHRGGYGYTF. The CDR3 DNA follows: TGTGCCAGCAGCTCCCACAGGGGAGGCTATGGCTACACCTTC.

The V and J genes are TRBV6-5 and TRBJ2-2; D remains ambiguous. The V end lost 7 bases, the J end lost 4 bases, and 16 bases lay between the germline ends. Per the germline V gene, CDR1 is MNHEY and CDR2 is SVGAGI. CDR3 size: 15 residues. As DNA, the CDR3 is TGTGCCAGCAAGCGTCCATGGAGTTCCACCGGGGAGCTGTTTTTT. This codes for CASKRPWSSTGELFF.

V gene TRBV19 combines with J gene TRBJ1-1; TRBD1 might be the D (5 bases). The ends were cut back, 5 bases at V and 4 bases at J, with 14 bases in the middle. The CDR3 is 14 amino acids. Germline V CDR1 and CDR2: LNHDA, SQIVND (reference sequence). The CDR3 DNA sequence: TGTGCCAGTAGTCCCCGACGGGGGGGCACTGAAGCTTTCTTT. It yields the protein CASSPRRGGTEAFF.

The chain carries TRBV5-1 and TRBJ2-3; TRBD2 aligns across 9 bases. CDR1 and CDR2 (germline): SGHRS, YFSETQ. There are 14 residues in the CDR3. CDR3 sequence reads: CVSKAGGSTDTQYF. CDR3 nucleotide sequence: TGCGTGTCGAAGGCGGGGGGGAGCACAGATACGCAGTATTTT.

The chain recombines TRBV9 with TRBJ1-4; D is unresolved. Trimming took 6 bases from V and 1 from J, leaving 7 bases between them. Germline assignment: CDR1 SGDLS and CDR2 YYNGEE. The CDR3 runs 13 residues. CDR3 loop: CASTEGTNEKLFF. Written as DNA, the CDR3 is TGTGCCAGCACGGAGGGAACTAATGAAAAACTGTTTTTT.

The rearrangement links TRBV6-5 to TRBJ2-7, with D tentatively TRBD1 (5 bases). CDR1 MNHEY and CDR2 SVGAGI come from the germline V gene. V shed 7 bases and J shed 5 bases, with 15 bases lying between them. The CDR3 contains 13 residues. CDR3 DNA sequence: TGTGCCAGCACGGAGACAGTCGTAAACGAGCAGTACTTC. Its protein is CASTETVVNEQYF.

In this sample, this clone turned up once. The rearrangement uses TRBV29-1 and TRBJ1-4; no definite D call. The ends were cut back, 4 bases at V and 3 bases at J, with 15 bases in the middle. Germline V CDR1 and CDR2: SQVTM, ANQGSEA. The CDR3 loop spans 15 amino acids. In DNA form, the CDR3 reads TGCAGCGTTGCGGCAGGAGGATTCTCTAATGAAAAACTGTTTTTT. It specifies CSVAAGGFSNEKLFF.

Points on this clone: This same CDR3 is encoded by further DNA sequences in the sample. The chain is built from TRBV5-1 and TRBJ1-1, with D possibly matching TRBD1 (5 bases). V dropped 0 bases and J dropped 3 bases, with 9 bases sitting between them. CDR1 SGHRS and CDR2 YFSETQ come from the germline V gene. The CDR3 runs to 14 residues. In DNA, the CDR3 is TGCGCCAGCAGCTTGGGAGACAGAGACACTGAAGCTTTCTTT. It translates to CASSLGDRDTEAFF.

This chain uses TRBV6-6 with TRBJ2-5; D possibly corresponds to TRBD1 (6 bases). Trimming shortened V by 5 bases and J by 5 bases, and 9 bases separated the two germline ends. In germline, CDR1 is MNHNY, CDR2 SVGAGI (reference sequence). This CDR3 contains 12 residues. CDR3 DNA: TGTGCCAGCAGTCAGGGGTTGGAGACCCAGTACTTC. Translating gives CASSQGLETQYF.